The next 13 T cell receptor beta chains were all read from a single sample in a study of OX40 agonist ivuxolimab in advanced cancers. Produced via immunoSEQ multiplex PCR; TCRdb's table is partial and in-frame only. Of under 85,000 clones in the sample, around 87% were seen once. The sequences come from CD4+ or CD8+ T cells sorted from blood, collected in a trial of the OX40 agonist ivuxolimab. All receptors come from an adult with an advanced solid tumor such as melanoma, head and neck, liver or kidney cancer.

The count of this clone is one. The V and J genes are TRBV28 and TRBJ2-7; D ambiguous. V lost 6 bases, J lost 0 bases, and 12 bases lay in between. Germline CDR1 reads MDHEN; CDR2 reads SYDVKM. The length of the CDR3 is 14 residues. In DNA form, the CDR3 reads TGTGCCAGCAGACTGGGCGAGGCCTCCTACGAGCAGTACTTC. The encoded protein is CASRLGEASYEQYF.

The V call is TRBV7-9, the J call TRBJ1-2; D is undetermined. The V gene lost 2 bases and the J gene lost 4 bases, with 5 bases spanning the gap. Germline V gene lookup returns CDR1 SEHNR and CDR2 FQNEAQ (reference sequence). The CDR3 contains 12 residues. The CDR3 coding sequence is TGTGCCAGCAGCTTACTAAGCTATGGCTACACCTTC. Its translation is CASSLLSYGYTF.

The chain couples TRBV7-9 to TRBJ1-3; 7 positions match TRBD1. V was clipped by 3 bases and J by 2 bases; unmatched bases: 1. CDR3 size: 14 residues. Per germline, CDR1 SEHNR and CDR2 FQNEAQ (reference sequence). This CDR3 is CASSFDRAGNTIYF. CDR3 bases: TGTGCCAGCAGCTTCGACAGGGCTGGAAACACCATATATTTT.

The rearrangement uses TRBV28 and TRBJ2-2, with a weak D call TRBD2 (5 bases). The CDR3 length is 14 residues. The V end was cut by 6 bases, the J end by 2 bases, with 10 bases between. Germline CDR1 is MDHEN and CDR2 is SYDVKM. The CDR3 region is CASRRSGNTGELFF. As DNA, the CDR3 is TGTGCCAGCAGACGAAGCGGAAACACCGGGGAGCTGTTTTTT. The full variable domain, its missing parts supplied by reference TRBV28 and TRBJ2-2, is DVKVTQSSRYLVKRTGEKVFLECVQDMDHENMFWYRQDPGLGLRLIYFSYDVKMKEKGDIPEGYSVSREKKERFSLILESASTNQTSMYLCASRRSGNTGELFFGEGSRLTVL.

CDR3 coding DNA: TGTGCCAGCAGCAAAGGGGACGGATACTCTGGGGCCAACGTCCTGACTTTC. Translation: CASSKGDGYSGANVLTF. V and J are TRBV21-1 and TRBJ2-6. TRBV21-1 is a listed pseudogene. The length of the CDR3 is 17 residues.

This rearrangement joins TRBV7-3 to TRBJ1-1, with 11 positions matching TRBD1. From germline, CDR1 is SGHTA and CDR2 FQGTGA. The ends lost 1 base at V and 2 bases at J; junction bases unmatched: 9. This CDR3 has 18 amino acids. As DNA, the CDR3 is TGTGCCAGCAGCTTAAGACCCTGGGGGACAGGGGGTAACACTGAAGCTTTCTTT. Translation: CASSLRPWGTGGNTEAFF.

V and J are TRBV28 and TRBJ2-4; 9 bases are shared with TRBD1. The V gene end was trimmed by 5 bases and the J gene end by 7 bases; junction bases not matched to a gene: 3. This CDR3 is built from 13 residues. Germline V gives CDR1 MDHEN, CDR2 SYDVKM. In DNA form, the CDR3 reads TGTGCCAGCAGTGCCGGGACAGGGAACATTCAGTACTTC. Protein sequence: CASSAGTGNIQYF.

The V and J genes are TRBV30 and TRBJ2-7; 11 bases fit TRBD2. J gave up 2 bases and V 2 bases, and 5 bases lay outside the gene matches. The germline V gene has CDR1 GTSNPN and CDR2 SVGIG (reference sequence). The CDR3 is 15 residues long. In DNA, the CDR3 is TGTGCCTGGAGTTCTCCGGGACTAGCGGCCTACGAGCAGTACTTC. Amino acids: CAWSSPGLAAYEQYF. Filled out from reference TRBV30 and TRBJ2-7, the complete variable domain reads SQTIHQWPATLVQPVGSPLSLECTVEGTSNPNLYWYRQAAGRGLQLLFYSVGIGQISSEVPQNLSASRPQDRQFILSSKKLLLSDSGFYLCAWSSPGLAAYEQYFGPGTRLTVT.

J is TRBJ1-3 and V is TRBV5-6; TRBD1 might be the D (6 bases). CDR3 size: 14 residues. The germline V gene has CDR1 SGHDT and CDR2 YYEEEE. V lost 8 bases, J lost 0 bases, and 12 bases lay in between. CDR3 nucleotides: TGTGCCAGTGGGGGGCCATCCTCTGGAAACACCATATATTTT. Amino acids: CASGGPSSGNTIYF.

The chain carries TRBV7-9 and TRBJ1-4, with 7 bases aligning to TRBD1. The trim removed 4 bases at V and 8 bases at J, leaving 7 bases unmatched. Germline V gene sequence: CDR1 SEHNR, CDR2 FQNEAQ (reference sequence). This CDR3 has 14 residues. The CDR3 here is CASSSRQGREKLFF. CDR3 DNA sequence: TGTGCCAGCAGCTCCCGACAGGGTCGGGAAAAACTGTTTTTT.

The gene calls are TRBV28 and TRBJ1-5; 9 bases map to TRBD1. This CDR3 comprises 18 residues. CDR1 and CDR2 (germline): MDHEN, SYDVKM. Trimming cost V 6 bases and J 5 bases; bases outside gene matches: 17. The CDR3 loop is CASRALDPGTGLDQPQHF. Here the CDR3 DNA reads TGTGCCAGCAGGGCCCTTGATCCCGGGACAGGGCTCGATCAGCCCCAGCATTTT.

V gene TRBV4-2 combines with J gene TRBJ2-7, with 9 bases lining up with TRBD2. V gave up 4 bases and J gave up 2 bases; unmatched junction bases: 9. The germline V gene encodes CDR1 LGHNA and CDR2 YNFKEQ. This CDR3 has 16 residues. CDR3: CASSLGAGGPPYEQYF. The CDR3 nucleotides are TGTGCCAGCAGCCTGGGAGCGGGAGGTCCCCCCTACGAGCAGTACTTC.

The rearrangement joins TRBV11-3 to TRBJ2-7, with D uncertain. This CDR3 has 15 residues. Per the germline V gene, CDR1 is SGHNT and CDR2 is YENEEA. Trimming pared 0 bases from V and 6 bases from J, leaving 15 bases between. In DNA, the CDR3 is TGTGCCAGCAGCTTAGATGGTCGCCTTCCTGGCGAGCAGTACTTC. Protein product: CASSLDGRLPGEQYF.